This paragraph covers one T cell receptor (beta chain) sequence. The data originate from a study of blood T cell repertoires in COVID-19. Study details: Specimens from acute and convalescent COVID-19 originated in the United States, Italy and Spain.

Original handling: Reference gene primer amplification yielded estimated nucleated cell counts. TCRdb's copy holds only in-frame clones and misses some; the assay was immunoSEQ multiplex PCR. V and J calls and clone size are given by that table; D and trimming were obtained from the DNA. The table shows 450,000 to 500,000 clones, with 80% to 90% occurring only once. The J segment lost 3 bases and the V segment lost 7 bases, leaving 12 bases of the junction unmatched. The CDR3 extends over 16 amino acids. Germline lookup yields CDR1 ENHRY and CDR2 SYGVKD. This rearrangement joins TRBV10-3 to TRBJ2-3; 8 bases map to TRBD2. This receptor was obtained from a human donor in a cohort sampled during active COVID-19. The sequenced material came from peripheral blood. For the CDR3, the DNA is TGTGCCATCACCCGGGGGGGCGGGAGGCGGACAGATACGCAGTATTTT. It encodes CAITRGGGRRTDTQYF.